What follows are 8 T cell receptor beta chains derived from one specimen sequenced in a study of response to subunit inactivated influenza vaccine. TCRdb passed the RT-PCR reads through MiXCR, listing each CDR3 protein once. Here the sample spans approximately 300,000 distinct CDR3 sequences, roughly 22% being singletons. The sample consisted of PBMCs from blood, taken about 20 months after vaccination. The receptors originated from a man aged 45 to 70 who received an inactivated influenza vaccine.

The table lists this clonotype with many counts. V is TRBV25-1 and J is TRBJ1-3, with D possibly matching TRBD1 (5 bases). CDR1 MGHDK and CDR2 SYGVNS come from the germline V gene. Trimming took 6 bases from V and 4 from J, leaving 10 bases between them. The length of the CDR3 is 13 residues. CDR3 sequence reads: CASRQGPGNTIYF. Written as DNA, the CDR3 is TGTGCCAGCAGGCAGGGTCCGGGAAACACCATATATTTT.

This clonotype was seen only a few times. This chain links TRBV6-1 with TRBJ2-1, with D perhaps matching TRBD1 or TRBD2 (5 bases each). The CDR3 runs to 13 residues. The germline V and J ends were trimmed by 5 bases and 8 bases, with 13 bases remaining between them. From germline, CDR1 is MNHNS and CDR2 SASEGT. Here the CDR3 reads CASSRPGPDEQFF. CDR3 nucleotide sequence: TGTGCCAGCAGTCGGCCGGGACCCGATGAGCAGTTCTTC.

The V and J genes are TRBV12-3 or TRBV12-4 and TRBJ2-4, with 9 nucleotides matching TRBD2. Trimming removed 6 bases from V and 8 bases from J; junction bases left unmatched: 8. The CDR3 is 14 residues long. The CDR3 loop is CASRGGGARDIQYF. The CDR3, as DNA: TGTGCCAGCAGGGGCGGGGGGGCGCGGGACATTCAGTACTTC.

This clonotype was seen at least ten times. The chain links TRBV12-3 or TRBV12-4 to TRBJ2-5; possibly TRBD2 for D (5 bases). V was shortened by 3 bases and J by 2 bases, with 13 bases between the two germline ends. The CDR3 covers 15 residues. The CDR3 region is CASSLASGAQETQYF. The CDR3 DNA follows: TGTGCCAGCAGTTTGGCGAGCGGTGCGCAAGAGACCCAGTACTTC.

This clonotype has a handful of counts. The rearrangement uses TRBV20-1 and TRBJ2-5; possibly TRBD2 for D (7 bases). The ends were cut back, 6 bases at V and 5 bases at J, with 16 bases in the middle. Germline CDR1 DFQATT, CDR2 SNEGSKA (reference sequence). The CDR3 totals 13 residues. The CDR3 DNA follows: TGCAGTGCCCAGAGGCGGGGGCGGGAGACCCAGTACTTC. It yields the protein CSAQRRGRETQYF.

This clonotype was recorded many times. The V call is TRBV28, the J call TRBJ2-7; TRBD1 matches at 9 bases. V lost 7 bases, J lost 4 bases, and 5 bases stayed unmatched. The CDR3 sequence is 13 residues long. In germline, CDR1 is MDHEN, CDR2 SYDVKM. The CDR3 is CASMTGTGYEQYF. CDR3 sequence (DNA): TGTGCCAGCATGACCGGGACAGGGTACGAGCAGTACTTC.

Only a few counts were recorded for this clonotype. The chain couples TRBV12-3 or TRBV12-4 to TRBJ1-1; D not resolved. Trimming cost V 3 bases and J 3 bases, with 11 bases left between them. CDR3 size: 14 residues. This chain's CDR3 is CASSFVEVDTEAFF. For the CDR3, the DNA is TGTGCCAGCAGTTTCGTAGAGGTAGACACTGAAGCTTTCTTT.

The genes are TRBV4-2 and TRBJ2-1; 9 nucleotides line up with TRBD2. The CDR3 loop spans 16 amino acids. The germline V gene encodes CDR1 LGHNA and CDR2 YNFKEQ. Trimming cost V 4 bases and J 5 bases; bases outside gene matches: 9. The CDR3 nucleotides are TGTGCCAGCAGCCCCAAGGGGGCTAGCGGGAACAATGAGCAGTTCTTC. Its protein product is CASSPKGASGNNEQFF.